The clone carrying this T cell receptor (beta chain) was counted between two and nine times. Its matching antigen is unknown. Looked up from germline, CDR1 is MGHRA and CDR2 is YSYEKL. Trimming shortened V by 2 bases and J by 5 bases, and 14 bases separated the two germline ends. The CDR3 extends over 15 amino acids. The sample comes from a study of response to subunit inactivated influenza vaccine. TCRdb re-called the RT-PCR reads through MiXCR, storing one row per CDR3 protein. The sample lists roughly 650,000 distinct CDR3 sequences, less than 15% occurring once. Overall study results and limits: Every seasonal influenza vaccination brings in few new T cells, the authors suggested.

This chain links TRBV4-1 with TRBJ2-3; D may be TRBD1 (6 bases). The sequencing used PBMCs from blood, collected 14 days before vaccination. The clonotype originates from a man aged 45-65 years who received an inactivated influenza vaccine. In DNA, the CDR3 is TGCGCCAGCAGCCAACAGGGGTCGGGTCGAGATACGCAGTATTTT. Its translation: CASSQQGSGRDTQYF.